The following is a T cell receptor beta chain sequence with its context. Per the study methods: For nucleated cells, counts were estimated from reference gene primer amplification. Data came from immunoSEQ multiplex PCR; TCRdb stores just in-frame clones and leaves some out. Clone size and V and J calls were adopted from that table, with D and trimming inferred from the DNA. The sample holds 80,000 to 100,000 clones, around three quarters seen once. These data belong to a study of blood T cell repertoires in COVID-19. Study-level background: Both acute and convalescent COVID-19 samples were obtained from the United States, Italy and Spain. In each case, the material was cDNA or gDNA derived from T cells, B-cell-depleted T cells, or PBMCs.

Germline values: CDR1 SGHVS, CDR2 FQNEAQ. This CDR3 has 17 residues. V gave up 5 bases and J gave up 8 bases, with 25 bases separating them. The J gene is TRBJ2-1, the V gene TRBV7-8; a weak D match, TRBD2 (6 bases). This clonotype was obtained from a man in his fifties or sixties who had recovered from COVID-19. Specimen: peripheral blood. CDR3 amino acids: CASSQRVIRGLSDEQFF. In nucleotides, the CDR3 is TGTGCCAGCAGCCAGCGGGTGATCCGGGGACTTAGTGATGAGCAGTTCTTC.